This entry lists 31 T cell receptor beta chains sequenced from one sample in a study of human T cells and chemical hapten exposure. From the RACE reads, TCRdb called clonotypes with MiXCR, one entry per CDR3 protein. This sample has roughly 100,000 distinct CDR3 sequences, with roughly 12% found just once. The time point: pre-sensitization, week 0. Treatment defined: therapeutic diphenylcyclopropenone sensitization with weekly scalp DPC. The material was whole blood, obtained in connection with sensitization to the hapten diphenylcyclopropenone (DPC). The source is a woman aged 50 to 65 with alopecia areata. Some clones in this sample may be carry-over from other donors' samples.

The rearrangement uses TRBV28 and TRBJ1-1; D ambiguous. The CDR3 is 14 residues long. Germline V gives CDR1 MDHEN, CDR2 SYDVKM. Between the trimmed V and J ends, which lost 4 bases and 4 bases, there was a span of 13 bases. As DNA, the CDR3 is TGTGCCAGCAGTTGGGCAGCTTCCTTCACTGAAGCTTTCTTT. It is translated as CASSWAASFTEAFF.

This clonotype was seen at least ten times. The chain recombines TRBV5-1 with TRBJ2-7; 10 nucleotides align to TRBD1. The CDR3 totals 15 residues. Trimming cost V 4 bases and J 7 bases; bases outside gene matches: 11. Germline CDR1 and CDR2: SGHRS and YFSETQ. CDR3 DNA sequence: TGCGCCAGCAGCGGAGGGACAGGGGAAACGTGGGAGCAGTACTTC. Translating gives CASSGGTGETWEQYF.

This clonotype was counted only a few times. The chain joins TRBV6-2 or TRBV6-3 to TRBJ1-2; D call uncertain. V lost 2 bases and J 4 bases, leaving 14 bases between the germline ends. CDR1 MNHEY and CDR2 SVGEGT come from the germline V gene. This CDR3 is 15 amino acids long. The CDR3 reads CASSYRASPTYGYTF. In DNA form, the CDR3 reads TGTGCCAGCAGTTACCGGGCCAGCCCCACCTATGGCTACACCTTC.

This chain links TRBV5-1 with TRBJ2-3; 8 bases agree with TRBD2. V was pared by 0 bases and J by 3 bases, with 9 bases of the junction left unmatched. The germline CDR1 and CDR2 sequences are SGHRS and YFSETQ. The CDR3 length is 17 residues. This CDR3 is CASSLDGGSGGTDTQYF. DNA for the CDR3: TGCGCCAGCAGCTTGGATGGCGGGTCGGGAGGGACAGATACGCAGTATTTT.

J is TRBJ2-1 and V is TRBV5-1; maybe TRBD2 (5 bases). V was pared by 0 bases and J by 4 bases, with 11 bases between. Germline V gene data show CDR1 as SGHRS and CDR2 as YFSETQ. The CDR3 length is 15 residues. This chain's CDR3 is CASSLAGVRYNEQFF. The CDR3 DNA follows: TGCGCCAGCAGCTTGGCCGGGGTTCGATACAATGAGCAGTTCTTC.

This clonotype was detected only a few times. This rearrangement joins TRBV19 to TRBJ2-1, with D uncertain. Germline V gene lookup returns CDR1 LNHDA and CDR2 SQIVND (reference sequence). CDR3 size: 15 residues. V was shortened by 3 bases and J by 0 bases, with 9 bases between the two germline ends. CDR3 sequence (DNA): TGTGCCAGTAGTATCCCAGGAAGCTCCTACAATGAGCAGTTCTTC. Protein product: CASSIPGSSYNEQFF.

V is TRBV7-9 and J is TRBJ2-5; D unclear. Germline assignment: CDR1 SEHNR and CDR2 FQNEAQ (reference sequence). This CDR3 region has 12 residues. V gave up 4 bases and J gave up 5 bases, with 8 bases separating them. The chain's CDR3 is CASSSPRETQYF. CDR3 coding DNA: TGTGCCAGCAGCTCCCCGCGGGAGACCCAGTACTTC.

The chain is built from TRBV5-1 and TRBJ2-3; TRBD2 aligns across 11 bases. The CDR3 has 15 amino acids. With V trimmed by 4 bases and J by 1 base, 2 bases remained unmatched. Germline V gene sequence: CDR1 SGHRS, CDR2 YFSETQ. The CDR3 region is CASSRGLAGTDTQYF. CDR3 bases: TGCGCCAGCAGCCGGGGACTAGCGGGCACAGATACGCAGTATTTT.

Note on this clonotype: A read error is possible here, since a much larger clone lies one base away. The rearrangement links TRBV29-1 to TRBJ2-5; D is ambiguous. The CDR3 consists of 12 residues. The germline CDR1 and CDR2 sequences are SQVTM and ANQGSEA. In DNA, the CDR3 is TGCAGCGTCGACCGTGGAGAAGAGACCCAGTGCTTC. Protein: CSVDRGEETQCF.

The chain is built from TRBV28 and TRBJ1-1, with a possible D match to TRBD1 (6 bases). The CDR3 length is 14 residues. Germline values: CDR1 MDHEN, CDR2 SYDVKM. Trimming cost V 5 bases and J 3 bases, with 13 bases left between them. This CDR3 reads CASSRAGTHTEAFF. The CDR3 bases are TGTGCCAGCAGTCGGGCCGGGACACACACTGAAGCTTTCTTT.

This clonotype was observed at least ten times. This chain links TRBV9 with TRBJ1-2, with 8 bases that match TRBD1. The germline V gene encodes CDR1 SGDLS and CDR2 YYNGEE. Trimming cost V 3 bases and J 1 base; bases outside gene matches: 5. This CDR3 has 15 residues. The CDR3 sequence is CASSDGTGSNYGYTF. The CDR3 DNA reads TGTGCCAGCAGCGACGGGACAGGTAGTAACTATGGCTACACCTTC. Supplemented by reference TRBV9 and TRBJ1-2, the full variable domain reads DSGVTQTPKHLITATGQRVTLRCSPRSGDLSVYWYQQSLDQGLQFLIQYYNGEERAKGNILERFSAQQFPDLHSELNLSSLELGDSALYFCASSDGTGSNYGYTFGSGTRLTVV.

CDR3 region: CATSDLPTFSYNEQFF. As DNA, the CDR3 is TGTGCCACCAGTGACCTCCCGACGTTCTCCTACAATGAGCAGTTCTTC. The V and J genes are TRBV24-1 and TRBJ2-1; D is undetermined. Trimming left V 4 bases short and J 0 bases short, with 12 bases between. The germline gives CDR1 KGHDR, CDR2 SFDVKD. There are 16 residues in the CDR3.

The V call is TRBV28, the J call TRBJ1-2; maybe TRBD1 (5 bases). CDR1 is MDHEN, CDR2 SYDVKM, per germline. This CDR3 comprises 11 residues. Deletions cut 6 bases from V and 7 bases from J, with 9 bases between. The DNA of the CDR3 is TGTGCCAGCAGGACAGCGTTTGGCTACACCTTC. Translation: CASRTAFGYTF.

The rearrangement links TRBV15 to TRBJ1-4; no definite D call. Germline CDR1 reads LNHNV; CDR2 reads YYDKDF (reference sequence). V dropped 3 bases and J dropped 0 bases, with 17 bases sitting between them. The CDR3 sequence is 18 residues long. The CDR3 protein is CATSSADGYLATNEKLFF. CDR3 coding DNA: TGTGCCACCAGCAGCGCGGACGGGTACCTTGCAACTAATGAAAAACTGTTTTTT.

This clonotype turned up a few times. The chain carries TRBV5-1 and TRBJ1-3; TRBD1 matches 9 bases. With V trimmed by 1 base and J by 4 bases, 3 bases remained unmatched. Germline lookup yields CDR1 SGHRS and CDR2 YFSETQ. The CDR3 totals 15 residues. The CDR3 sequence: CASSLNTGGGNTIYF. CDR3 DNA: TGCGCCAGCAGCTTGAATACAGGGGGCGGAAACACCATATATTTT. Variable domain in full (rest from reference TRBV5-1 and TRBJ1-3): KAGVTQTPRYLIKTRGQQVTLSCSPISGHRSVSWYQQTPGQGLQFLFEYFSETQRNKGNFPGRFSGRQFSNSRSEMNVSTLELGDSALYLCASSLNTGGGNTIYFGEGSWLTVV.

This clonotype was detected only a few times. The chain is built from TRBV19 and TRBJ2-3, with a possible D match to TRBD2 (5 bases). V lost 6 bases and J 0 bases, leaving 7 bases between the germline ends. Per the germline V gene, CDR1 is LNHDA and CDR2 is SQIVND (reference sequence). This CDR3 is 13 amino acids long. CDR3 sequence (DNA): TGTGCCAGTAGAGTAGCGAGCACAGATACGCAGTATTTT. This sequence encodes CASRVASTDTQYF.

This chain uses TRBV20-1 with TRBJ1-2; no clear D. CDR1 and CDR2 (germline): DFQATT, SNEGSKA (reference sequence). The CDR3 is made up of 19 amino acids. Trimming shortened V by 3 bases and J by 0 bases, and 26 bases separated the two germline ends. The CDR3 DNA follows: TGCAGTGCTAGCACACGGGTTACACCCCAGATTAAGTCTAACTATGGCTACACCTTC. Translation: CSASTRVTPQIKSNYGYTF.

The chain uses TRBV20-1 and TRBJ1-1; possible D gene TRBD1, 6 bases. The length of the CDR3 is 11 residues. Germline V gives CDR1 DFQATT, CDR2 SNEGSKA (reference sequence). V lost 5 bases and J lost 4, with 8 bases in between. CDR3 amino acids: CSAPGATEAFF. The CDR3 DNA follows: TGCAGTGCTCCAGGGGCCACTGAAGCTTTCTTT.

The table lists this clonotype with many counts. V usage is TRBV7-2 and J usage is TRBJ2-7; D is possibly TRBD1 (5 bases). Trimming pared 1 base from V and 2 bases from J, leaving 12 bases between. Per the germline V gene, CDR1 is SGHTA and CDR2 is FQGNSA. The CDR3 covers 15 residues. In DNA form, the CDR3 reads TGTGCCAGCAGCTTAGGAAGGGGCACCACCTACGAGCAGTACTTC. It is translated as CASSLGRGTTYEQYF.

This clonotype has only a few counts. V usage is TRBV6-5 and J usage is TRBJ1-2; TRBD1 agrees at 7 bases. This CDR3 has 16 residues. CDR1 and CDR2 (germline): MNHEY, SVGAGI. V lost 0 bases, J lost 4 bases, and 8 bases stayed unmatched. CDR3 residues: CASSYSGGGSTYGYTF. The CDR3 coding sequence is TGTGCCAGCAGTTACTCCGGAGGGGGCTCTACCTATGGCTACACCTTC.

The DNA for the CDR3 is TGTGCCATCCCGGACCGGTCCTACGAGCAGTACTTC. Encoded protein: CAIPDRSYEQYF. This chain joins TRBV25-1 and TRBJ2-7; D not certain. With 10 bases removed from V and 1 base from J, the gap between germline ends came to 11 bases. The CDR3 spans 12 residues. Germline V gene sequence: CDR1 MGHDK, CDR2 SYGVNS.

The chain's CDR3 is CASSYGGRGREQFF. CDR3 bases: TGTGCCAGCAGTTATGGGGGCAGGGGGCGTGAGCAGTTCTTC. This rearrangement joins TRBV6-2 or TRBV6-3 to TRBJ2-1; 8 bases match TRBD1. This CDR3 contains 14 residues. CDR1 and CDR2 from the germline V gene are MNHEY and SVGEGT. Trimming at V came to 3 bases and at J to 9 bases, leaving 7 bases not matched to a gene.

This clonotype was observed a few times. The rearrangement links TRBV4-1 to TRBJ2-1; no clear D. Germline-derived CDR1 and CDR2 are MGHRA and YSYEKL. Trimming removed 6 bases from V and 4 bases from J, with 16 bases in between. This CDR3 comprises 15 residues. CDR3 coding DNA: TGCGCCAGCAGTACTCTAGATCAACCTTACAATGAGCAGTTCTTC. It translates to CASSTLDQPYNEQFF.

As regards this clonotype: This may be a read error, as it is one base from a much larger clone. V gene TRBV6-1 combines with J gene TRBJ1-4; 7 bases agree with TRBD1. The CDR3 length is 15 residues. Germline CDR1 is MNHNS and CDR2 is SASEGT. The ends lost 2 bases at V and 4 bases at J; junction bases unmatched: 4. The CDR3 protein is CASSESGQSNEKLFF. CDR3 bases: TGTGCCAGCAGTGAATCGGGACAGAGTAATGAAAAACTGTTTTTT.

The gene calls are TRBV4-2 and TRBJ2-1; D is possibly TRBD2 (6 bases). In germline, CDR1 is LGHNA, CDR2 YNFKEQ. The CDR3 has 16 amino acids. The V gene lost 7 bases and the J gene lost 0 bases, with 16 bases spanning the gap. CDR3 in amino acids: CASKPRDALSYNEQFF. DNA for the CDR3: TGTGCCAGCAAACCGCGGGACGCACTCTCCTACAATGAGCAGTTCTTC.

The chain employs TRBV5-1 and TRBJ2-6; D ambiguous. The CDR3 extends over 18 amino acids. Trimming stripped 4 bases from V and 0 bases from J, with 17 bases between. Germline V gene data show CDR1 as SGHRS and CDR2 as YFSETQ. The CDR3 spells CASSQQTASISGANVLTF. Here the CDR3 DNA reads TGCGCCAGCAGCCAACAGACGGCATCGATCTCTGGGGCCAACGTCCTGACTTTC. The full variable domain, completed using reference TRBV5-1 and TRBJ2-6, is KAGVTQTPRYLIKTRGQQVTLSCSPISGHRSVSWYQQTPGQGLQFLFEYFSETQRNKGNFPGRFSGRQFSNSRSEMNVSTLELGDSALYLCASSQQTASISGANVLTFGAGSRLTVL.

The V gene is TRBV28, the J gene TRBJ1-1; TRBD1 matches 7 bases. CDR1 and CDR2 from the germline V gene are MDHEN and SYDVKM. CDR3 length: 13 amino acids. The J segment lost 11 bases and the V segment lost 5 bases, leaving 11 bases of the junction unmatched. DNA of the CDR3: TGTGCCAGCAGTCTACCGACAGGGAGAGGGGCTTTCTTT. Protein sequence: CASSLPTGRGAFF.

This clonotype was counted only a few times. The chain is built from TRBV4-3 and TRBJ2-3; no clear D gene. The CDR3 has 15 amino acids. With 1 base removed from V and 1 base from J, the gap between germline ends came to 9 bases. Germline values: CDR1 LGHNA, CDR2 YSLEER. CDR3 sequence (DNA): TGCGCCAGCAGCCAAGGGCAGCTAGGCACAGATACGCAGTATTTT. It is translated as CASSQGQLGTDTQYF.

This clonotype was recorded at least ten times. This CDR3 is CASSRRQGDEQYF. The CDR3 DNA is TGTGCCAGCAGCCGTCGACAGGGGGACGAGCAGTACTTC. The J gene is TRBJ2-7, the V gene TRBV7-6; TRBD1 matches 9 bases. This CDR3 has 13 amino acids. Germline assignment: CDR1 SGHVS and CDR2 FNYEAQ. V lost 5 bases and J lost 5; bases outside the gene matches: 4.

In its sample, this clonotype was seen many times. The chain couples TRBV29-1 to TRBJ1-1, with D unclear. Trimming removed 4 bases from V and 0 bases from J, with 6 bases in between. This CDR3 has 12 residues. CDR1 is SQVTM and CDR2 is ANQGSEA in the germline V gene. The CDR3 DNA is TGCAGCGTTGGGACGGTGAACACTGAAGCTTTCTTT. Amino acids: CSVGTVNTEAFF.

The CDR3 nucleotides are TGTGCCAGCTCACCGGGGACAGAACCTAATTCACCCCTCCACTTT. Its protein product is CASSPGTEPNSPLHF. The chain recombines TRBV18 with TRBJ1-6; TRBD1 agrees at 7 bases. The germline V gene encodes CDR1 KGHSH and CDR2 LQKENI. V dropped 3 bases and J dropped 6; count of bases not matched to a gene: 5. This CDR3 region has 15 residues.